This paragraph covers one T cell receptor beta chain sequence. This entry belongs to a study of blood T cell repertoires in COVID-19. Study information: Samples taken during acute and convalescent COVID-19 were collected in the United States, Italy and Spain. Sample material is recorded as cDNA or gDNA derived from T cells, B-cell-depleted T cells, or PBMCs.

Losses at the gene ends were 10 bases for V and 1 base for J; bases not matched to a gene: 5. The germline V gene encodes CDR1 SNHLY and CDR2 FYNNEI. CDR3 length equals 13 residues. As processed by the authors: From reference gene primer amplification, estimates of nucleated cell counts were derived. Method: immunoSEQ multiplex PCR; TCRdb's copy keeps in-frame clones and lacks some. Clone size and the V and J calls come from that table; the DNA yielded D and trimming. The sample consists of fewer than 40,000 clones, roughly 90% of them appearing once. This TCR was recovered from a woman in her forties with active or convalescent COVID-19. This sequence joins TRBV2 and TRBJ2-7; 9 bases map to TRBD1. Sequenced input: peripheral blood. The CDR3 DNA reads TGTGCCATTCTGGACAGGGGATCCTACGAGCAGTACTTC. This translates into CAILDRGSYEQYF.